The present entry profiles one TCR beta chain with its context. Its antigen remains unidentified. This entry belongs to a study of CD8 T cells in Susac syndrome. Study results and limitations: The greatest CD8+ clonal expansion in Susac occurred in TEMRA cells and in active patients.

There are 12 residues in the CDR3. The ends were cut back, 4 bases at V and 4 bases at J, with 7 bases in the middle. With random hexamers, roughly 0.45 to 1 ug RNA was reverse transcribed. MiXCR was run by TCRdb on the immunoSEQ multiplex PCR reads, yielding one entry per CDR3 protein. The sample carries under 110,000 distinct CDR3 sequences, approximately 95% recorded once. Sequenced material: CD8+ T cells from PBMCs. The TCR sequence derives from a human donor with Susac syndrome. The chain links TRBV12-3 or TRBV12-4 to TRBJ1-2; D remains unclear. The CDR3 loop reads CASSSGSYGYTF. CDR3 nucleotides: TGTGCCAGCAGTTCCGGGAGCTATGGCTACACCTTC.